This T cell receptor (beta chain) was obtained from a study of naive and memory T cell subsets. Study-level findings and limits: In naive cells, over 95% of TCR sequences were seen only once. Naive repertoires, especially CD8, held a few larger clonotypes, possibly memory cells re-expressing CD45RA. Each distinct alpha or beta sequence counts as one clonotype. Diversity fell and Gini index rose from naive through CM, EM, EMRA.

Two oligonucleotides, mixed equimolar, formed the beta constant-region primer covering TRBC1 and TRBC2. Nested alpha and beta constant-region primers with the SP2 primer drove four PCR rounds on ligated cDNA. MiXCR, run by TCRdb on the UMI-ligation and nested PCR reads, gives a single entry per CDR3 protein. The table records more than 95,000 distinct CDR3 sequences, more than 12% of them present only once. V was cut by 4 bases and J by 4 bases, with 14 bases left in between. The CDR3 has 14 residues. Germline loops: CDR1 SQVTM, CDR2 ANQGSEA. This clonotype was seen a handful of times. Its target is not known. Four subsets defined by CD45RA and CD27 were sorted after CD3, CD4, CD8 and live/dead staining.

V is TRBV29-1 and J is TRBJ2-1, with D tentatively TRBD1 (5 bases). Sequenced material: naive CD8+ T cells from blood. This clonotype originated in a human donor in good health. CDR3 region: CSVVSGQQYNEQFF. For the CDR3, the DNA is TGCAGCGTTGTCTCAGGGCAGCAATACAATGAGCAGTTCTTC.